Below, 18 T cell receptor beta chains from the same sample are listed, as sequenced in a study of neurological immune-mediated disorders. TCRdb ran MiXCR on the 5' RACE reads and lists one entry per CDR3 protein. This sample yields around 64,000 distinct CDR3 sequences, of which roughly 13% are seen a single time; 9.5% to 12% belongs to the top ten. Sequences were obtained from PBMCs. These receptors were collected from a woman between 55 and 75 years old with HTLV-1-associated myelopathy (HAM/TSP).

On this clonotype: This sequence may be a read error, since a much larger clone differs from it by one base. CDR3 coding DNA: TGTGACAGTACTCCTTTAAGCGGGACCTACAATGAGCAGTTCTTC. Protein sequence: CDSTPLSGTYNEQFF. This rearrangement joins TRBV19 to TRBJ2-1; 7 positions agree with TRBD2. The CDR3 runs to 15 residues. Germline V CDR1 and CDR2: LNHDA, SQIVND (reference sequence).

This clonotype was detected ten times or more. V gene TRBV4-2 combines with J gene TRBJ2-5; 14 bases are shared with TRBD2. The trim removed 0 bases at V and 5 bases at J, leaving 14 bases unmatched. This CDR3 region has 20 residues. Germline CDR1 LGHNA, CDR2 YNFKEQ. CDR3 in amino acids: CASSQDRPWTSGRWDETQYF. CDR3 in DNA: TGTGCCAGCAGCCAAGACCGACCCTGGACTAGCGGGAGGTGGGATGAGACCCAGTACTTC.

This clonotype appeared many times. The chain has TRBV20-1 and TRBJ2-1; TRBD2 is a possible D gene (5 bases). CDR3 length equals 11 residues. The germline gives CDR1 DFQATT, CDR2 SNEGSKA (reference sequence). V lost 2 bases and J 10 bases, leaving 9 bases between the germline ends. This CDR3 reads CSARTGIEQFF. The CDR3 nucleotides are TGCAGTGCTAGAACGGGGATCGAGCAGTTCTTC.

In its sample, this clonotype was seen many times. This chain connects TRBV3-1 to TRBJ2-7; D tentatively fits TRBD1 or TRBD2 (5 bases each). Trimming shortened V by 1 base and J by 3 bases, and 10 bases separated the two germline ends. The germline V gene encodes CDR1 LGHDT and CDR2 YNNKEL (reference sequence). The CDR3 runs to 14 residues. The DNA of the CDR3 is TGTGCCAGCAGCCAAGGAGAGGGGAACTACGAGCAGTACTTC. Translated: CASSQGEGNYEQYF.

This clonotype came up many times. The rearrangement links TRBV12-3 or TRBV12-4 to TRBJ1-1; perhaps TRBD1 as D (5 bases). CDR3 size: 14 residues. Trimming left V 7 bases short and J 0 bases short, with 12 bases between. The CDR3 spells CASTTRQLNTEAFF. CDR3 sequence (DNA): TGTGCCAGCACCACTCGACAGTTGAACACTGAAGCTTTCTTT.

The table lists this clonotype with many counts. The rearrangement joins TRBV2 to TRBJ1-1; D ambiguous. Trimming pared 3 bases from V and 1 base from J, leaving 9 bases between. The V gene's germline CDR1 is SNHLY and CDR2 FYNNEI. The CDR3 spans 14 residues. The CDR3, as DNA: TGTGCCAGCAGTGAGCGGGGTGGGAACACTGAAGCTTTCTTT. This codes for CASSERGGNTEAFF.

The chain is built from TRBV12-3 or TRBV12-4 and TRBJ2-1; D may match TRBD1 or TRBD2 (5 bases each). This CDR3 spans 16 amino acids. V lost 2 bases to trimming and J lost 1 base, with 12 bases between them. CDR3 loop: CASSLLRDESYNEQFF. The CDR3 bases are TGTGCCAGCAGTTTACTCCGGGACGAATCCTACAATGAGCAGTTCTTC.

This clonotype has ten or more counts. The chain has TRBV29-1 and TRBJ2-3; no firm D call. The germline V gene has CDR1 SQVTM and CDR2 ANQGSEA. The length of the CDR3 is 15 residues. V lost 5 bases and J 0 bases, leaving 15 bases between the germline ends. DNA for the CDR3: TGCAGCGTTAGGAAGCTATCTACTAGCACAGATACGCAGTATTTT. Translating it yields CSVRKLSTSTDTQYF.

This clonotype showed up many times. V and J are TRBV6-6 and TRBJ1-5, with 7 bases matching TRBD1. The CDR3 contains 13 residues. The J segment lost 6 bases and the V segment lost 8 bases, leaving 7 bases of the junction unmatched. Germline V CDR1 and CDR2: MNHNY, SVGAGI (reference sequence). The CDR3 reads CASSVDRAQPQHF. CDR3 bases: TGTGCCAGCTCGGTCGACAGGGCTCAGCCCCAGCATTTT.

Comment on this clonotype: With a much larger clone just one base away, this may be a read error. This chain joins TRBV7-9 and TRBJ2-2; D gene ambiguous. Germline V gene lookup returns CDR1 SEHNR and CDR2 FQNEAQ (reference sequence). The V end lost 2 bases, the J end lost 1 base, and 11 bases lay between the germline ends. This CDR3 comprises 16 residues. DNA for the CDR3: TGTGCCAGCAGCTTATCGACGGGCCAGAACACCGGGGAGCTGTTTTTT. It is translated as CASSLSTGQNTGELFF.

This clonotype was detected ten times or more. J is TRBJ2-7 and V is TRBV5-1; no definite D call. V was pared by 4 bases and J by 7 bases, with 9 bases between. In germline, CDR1 is SGHRS, CDR2 YFSETQ. This CDR3 has 11 residues. As DNA, the CDR3 is TGCGCCAGCAGCGGAACGGTTGAGCAGTACTTC. It codes for CASSGTVEQYF.

This clonotype has at least ten counts. DNA for the CDR3: TGTGCCAGCAGCTTAGCTATTAACACCGGGGAGCTGTTTTTT. The encoded protein is CASSLAINTGELFF. The rearrangement uses TRBV11-1 and TRBJ2-2; D is undetermined. Trimming left V 0 bases short and J 2 bases short, with 4 bases between. Germline V gene data show CDR1 as SGHAT and CDR2 as FQDESV (reference sequence). The CDR3 has 14 amino acids.

This clonotype has at least ten counts. V gene TRBV7-2 combines with J gene TRBJ2-7; 7 nucleotides agree with TRBD1. This CDR3 comprises 14 residues. CDR1 is SGHTA and CDR2 is FQGNSA in the germline V gene. Trimming cost V 6 bases and J 2 bases; bases outside gene matches: 7. The CDR3 protein is CASSYPGGAYEQYF. The CDR3 DNA is TGTGCCAGCAGTTATCCAGGGGGAGCCTACGAGCAGTACTTC.

This clonotype occurred many times. The chain uses TRBV20-1 and TRBJ2-2; tentatively, D is TRBD2 (6 bases). This CDR3 spans 15 amino acids. Germline CDR1 reads DFQATT; CDR2 reads SNEGSKA (reference sequence). V was cut by 2 bases and J by 3 bases, with 13 bases left in between. In nucleotides, the CDR3 is TGCAGTGCTAGACCACCGGGACTTGACACCGGGGAGCTGTTTTTT. Protein: CSARPPGLDTGELFF.

This clonotype was recorded many times. The chain carries TRBV29-1 and TRBJ2-7, with D perhaps matching TRBD2 (5 bases). Germline values: CDR1 SQVTM, CDR2 ANQGSEA. Trimming left V 8 bases short and J 6 bases short, with 17 bases between. The length of the CDR3 is 12 residues. The DNA of the CDR3 is TGCAGCTCCGGGCCGACTGCGGGCGAGCAGTACTTC. Its protein product is CSSGPTAGEQYF.

The sample holds many counts of this clonotype. V and J are TRBV2 and TRBJ2-1; no definite D call. There are 14 residues in the CDR3. V lost 0 bases to trimming and J lost 8 bases, with 11 bases between them. The germline V gene has CDR1 SNHLY and CDR2 FYNNEI. CDR3 protein: CASSEALLGDEQFF. CDR3 in DNA: TGTGCCAGCAGTGAAGCGCTTCTTGGTGATGAGCAGTTCTTC.

This clonotype was counted many times. V and J are TRBV20-1 and TRBJ2-2, with D tentatively TRBD1 (5 bases). CDR1 and CDR2 (germline): DFQATT, SNEGSKA (reference sequence). CDR3 length: 13 amino acids. V shed 6 bases and J shed 5 bases, with 13 bases lying between them. The CDR3 loop reads CSAQDRLTGELFF. The DNA for the CDR3 is TGCAGTGCCCAAGACAGACTGACCGGGGAGCTGTTTTTT.

This clonotype was picked up many times. This chain joins TRBV6-5 and TRBJ2-7, with D tentatively TRBD2 (6 bases). CDR1 and CDR2 (germline): MNHEY, SVGAGI. Trimming took off 0 bases at V and 1 base at J, with 10 bases between the two ends. The CDR3 is 15 residues long. CDR3 sequence (DNA): TGTGCCAGCAGTTACTCTAGCGGTTATTCCTACGAGCAGTACTTC. Encoded protein: CASSYSSGYSYEQYF.